The 31 T cell receptor beta chains listed next were all sequenced from one sample in a study of blood T cell repertoires in COVID-19. Clones were read by immunoSEQ multiplex PCR, and TCRdb kept only the in-frame ones, dropping some. The sample shows around 250,000 clones, approximately 77% of them seen only once. Sequencing used peripheral blood. Receptor source: a woman under 30 with acute or convalescent COVID-19.

The chain combines TRBV12-3 or TRBV12-4 with TRBJ2-1; D is possibly TRBD2 (5 bases). The CDR3 covers 12 residues. V lost 6 bases to trimming and J lost 10 bases, with 13 bases between them. CDR3 DNA sequence: TGTGCCAGCAGACCCCCGGAGCGGGAGCAGTTCTTC. It codes for CASRPPEREQFF.

This chain links TRBV7-6 with TRBJ1-1; perhaps TRBD1 as D (5 bases). CDR3 size: 15 residues. Germline V gives CDR1 SGHVS, CDR2 FNYEAQ. Trimming removed 2 bases from V and 5 bases from J, with 15 bases in between. This CDR3 reads CASSLYGGTLTEAFF. The CDR3 DNA reads TGTGCCAGCAGCTTATACGGAGGGACTTTGACTGAAGCTTTCTTT.

The sample holds one count of this clone. This chain uses TRBV6-6 with TRBJ2-7; TRBD2 aligns across 11 bases. The CDR3 length is 16 residues. The junction had 9 bases not matched to a gene; V was cut back by 5 bases and J by 3 bases. Germline CDR1 is MNHNY and CDR2 is SVGAGI (reference sequence). The CDR3 coding sequence is TGTGCCAGCAGTCGCAACCCCCTAGCGGGGGGCTACGAGCAGTACTTC. Translation gives CASSRNPLAGGYEQYF.

This chain joins TRBV5-6 and TRBJ1-3; D not resolved. The V end lost 2 bases, the J end lost 0 bases, and 9 bases lay between the germline ends. The CDR3 loop spans 15 amino acids. CDR1 and CDR2 from the germline V gene are SGHDT and YYEEEE. CDR3 loop: CASSFLAVSGNTIYF. The CDR3 nucleotides read TGTGCCAGCAGCTTCTTGGCTGTCTCTGGAAACACCATATATTTT.

The sample holds one count of this clone. This chain joins TRBV30 and TRBJ2-3; 8 bases line up with TRBD2. Trimming cost V 0 bases and J 3 bases; bases outside gene matches: 5. The CDR3 has 15 amino acids. CDR1 is GTSNPN and CDR2 is SVGIG in the germline V gene (reference sequence). The CDR3 sequence is CAWSVGLEGTDTQYF. CDR3 sequence (DNA): TGTGCCTGGAGTGTGGGACTAGAGGGGACAGATACGCAGTATTTT.

The rearrangement joins TRBV5-1 to TRBJ2-7, with D maybe TRBD2 (6 bases). This CDR3 comprises 15 residues. V was trimmed by 4 bases and J by 6 bases, leaving 20 bases between them. CDR1 is SGHRS, CDR2 YFSETQ, per germline. The CDR3 DNA sequence: TGCGCCAGCAGCGGCGGCCCGGCGGGAATGGGCGAGCAGTACTTC. It is translated as CASSGGPAGMGEQYF.

V usage is TRBV30 and J usage is TRBJ2-7; tentative D call: TRBD2 (6 bases). V lost 2 bases and J 7 bases, leaving 9 bases between the germline ends. Looked up from germline, CDR1 is GTSNPN and CDR2 is SVGIG (reference sequence). This CDR3 region has 11 residues. CDR3 in DNA: TGTGCCTGGAGTCCCAGCGGGGAGCAGTACTTC. It codes for CAWSPSGEQYF.

V usage is TRBV5-6 and J usage is TRBJ1-1; 9 bases fit TRBD1. Germline V CDR1 and CDR2: SGHDT, YYEEEE. There are 15 residues in the CDR3. The V and J ends lost 3 bases and 1 base, in that order; junction bases with no gene match: 4. CDR3 in amino acids: CASSYRQGGNTEAFF. CDR3 nucleotides: TGTGCCAGCAGCTATAGACAGGGGGGGAACACTGAAGCTTTCTTT.

The CDR3 here is CASSSGVSETQYF. The CDR3 DNA is TGTGCCAGCAGCTCGGGGGTGTCAGAGACCCAGTACTTC. This rearrangement joins TRBV7-9 to TRBJ2-5, with a weak D call TRBD2 (6 bases). V was pared by 4 bases and J by 4 bases, with 10 bases between. Germline V gene sequence: CDR1 SEHNR, CDR2 FQNEAQ (reference sequence). The CDR3 is 13 amino acids.

This chain connects TRBV27 to TRBJ2-1, with TRBD2 as a possible D gene (6 bases). The CDR3 has 16 residues. Trimming left V 4 bases short and J 4 bases short, with 17 bases between. Germline V gene sequence: CDR1 MNHEY, CDR2 SMNVEV (reference sequence). CDR3 nucleotides: TGTGCCAGCAGTTATAAAACCGGGACTTATTACAATGAGCAGTTCTTC. This translates into CASSYKTGTYYNEQFF.

This clone was observed a single time. V usage is TRBV12-3 or TRBV12-4 and J usage is TRBJ1-1; D is perhaps TRBD1 (6 bases). V shed 2 bases and J shed 10 bases, with 11 bases lying between them. The CDR3 has 12 residues. CDR3 in amino acids: CASSLPGEGAFF. In DNA, the CDR3 is TGTGCCAGCAGTTTACCAGGGGAAGGAGCTTTCTTT.

The gene calls are TRBV2 and TRBJ2-7; 8 bases agree with TRBD2. Germline V gene lookup returns CDR1 SNHLY and CDR2 FYNNEI. Trimming removed 6 bases from V and 4 bases from J; junction bases left unmatched: 8. The CDR3 runs 14 residues. CDR3 DNA sequence: TGTGCCAGCAGGGTAGCGGGATATGAGTACGAGCAGTACTTC. Translated, it gives CASRVAGYEYEQYF. The complete variable domain, with remaining parts taken from reference TRBV2 and TRBJ2-7, reads EPEVTQTPSHQVTQMGQEVILRCVPISNHLYFYWYRQILGQKVEFLVSFYNNEISEKSEIFDDQFSVERPDGSNFTLKIRSTKLEDSAMYFCASRVAGYEYEQYFGPGTRLTVT.

The table lists this clone with a few counts. This sequence joins TRBV6-4 and TRBJ2-3, with D tentatively TRBD2 (6 bases). This CDR3 is 15 amino acids long. The V gene lost 3 bases and the J gene lost 2 bases, with 12 bases spanning the gap. Germline lookup yields CDR1 MRHNA and CDR2 SNTAGT. The chain's CDR3 is CASSDDGGTTDTQYF. The CDR3 DNA sequence: TGTGCCAGCAGTGATGATGGCGGGACCACAGATACGCAGTATTTT.

The chain uses TRBV5-1 and TRBJ2-1, with D uncertain. The CDR3 covers 14 residues. The germline V and J ends were trimmed by 7 bases and 7 bases, with 18 bases remaining between them. From germline, CDR1 is SGHRS and CDR2 YFSETQ. CDR3: CASCPTRLYNEQFF. In nucleotides, the CDR3 is TGCGCCAGCTGCCCTACAAGACTTTATAATGAGCAGTTCTTC.

The V call is TRBV3-1 (or the pseudogene TRBV3-2), the J call TRBJ1-4; TRBD1 aligns across 9 bases. The CDR3 spans 13 residues. The germline gives CDR1 LGHDT, CDR2 YNNKEL (reference sequence). With 6 bases clipped from V and 8 bases from J, the junction kept 4 bases outside the gene matches. As DNA, the CDR3 is TGTGCCAGCAGGGGGACAGGGCGGGAAAAACTGTTTTTT. It is translated as CASRGTGREKLFF.

The V and J genes are TRBV4-3 and TRBJ2-7; TRBD1 might be the D (5 bases). Trimming took off 0 bases at V and 3 bases at J, with 6 bases between the two ends. The CDR3 covers 13 residues. The germline gives CDR1 LGHNA, CDR2 YSLEER. CDR3 in DNA: TGCGCCAGCAGCCAAGACAGGGACTACGAGCAGTACTTC. Amino acid sequence: CASSQDRDYEQYF.

The gene calls are TRBV27 and TRBJ2-6; 8 bases map to TRBD1. The V gene end was trimmed by 5 bases and the J gene end by 2 bases; junction bases not matched to a gene: 5. Looked up from germline, CDR1 is MNHEY and CDR2 is SMNVEV (reference sequence). The CDR3 has 16 residues. CDR3 DNA: TGTGCCAGCAGTCGGAAACAGGGGGCTGGGGCCAACGTCCTGACTTTC. It yields the protein CASSRKQGAGANVLTF.

The J gene is TRBJ1-1, the V gene TRBV13; D ambiguous. Germline V gives CDR1 PRHDT, CDR2 FYEKMQ (reference sequence). CDR3 size: 13 residues. The V and J ends lost 5 bases and 0 bases respectively, with 7 bases between them. The CDR3 region has the DNA TGTGCCAGCAGCCCCCCTGTGAACACTGAAGCTTTCTTT. The encoded protein is CASSPPVNTEAFF.

The rearrangement joins TRBV19 to TRBJ1-5, with TRBD1 matching over 7 bases. This CDR3 has 15 amino acids. V trimming: 5 bases; J trimming: 0 bases; junction bases outside the gene matches: 4. Germline CDR1 and CDR2: LNHDA and SQIVND (reference sequence). This CDR3 reads CASSLYRGSNQPQHF. DNA of the CDR3: TGTGCCAGTAGTTTATACAGGGGTAGCAATCAGCCCCAGCATTTT.

The chain employs TRBV5-6 and TRBJ2-3; D call uncertain. V was clipped by 0 bases and J by 3 bases, with 17 bases between them. Germline loops: CDR1 SGHDT, CDR2 YYEEEE. The CDR3 covers 17 residues. This CDR3 is CASSLDVQGLRTDTQYF. CDR3 bases: TGTGCCAGCAGCTTGGACGTCCAAGGCTTGAGGACAGATACGCAGTATTTT.

The genes are TRBV19 and TRBJ2-1; 12 nucleotides agree with TRBD2. J was trimmed by 8 bases and V by 10 bases; bases with no gene match: 6. This CDR3 is 13 amino acids long. From germline, CDR1 is LNHDA and CDR2 SQIVND (reference sequence). The CDR3 spells CATQLAGGYEQFF. The CDR3 region has the DNA TGTGCCACTCAGCTAGCGGGAGGGTATGAGCAGTTCTTC.

Only one count was recorded for this clone. This chain joins TRBV10-3 and TRBJ1-5; D remains ambiguous. The CDR3 covers 13 residues. V shed 4 bases and J shed 11 bases, with 15 bases lying between them. Germline V gene data show CDR1 as ENHRY and CDR2 as SYGVKD. The CDR3 DNA reads as TGTGCCATCAGTGGGAACCGGGATTTAGCCCAGCATTTT. As protein: CAISGNRDLAQHF.

This clone was seen just once. The CDR3: CASRRTSGPYEQYF. The DNA for the CDR3 is TGTGCCAGCAGACGGACTAGCGGTCCCTACGAGCAGTACTTC. The rearrangement links TRBV27 to TRBJ2-7, with 10 bases fitting TRBD2. Germline-derived CDR1 and CDR2 are MNHEY and SMNVEV (reference sequence). CDR3 length equals 14 residues. V trimming: 6 bases; J trimming: 2 bases; junction bases outside the gene matches: 4.

The V gene is TRBV6-5, the J gene TRBJ1-1; TRBD1 might be the D (6 bases). Germline V gives CDR1 MNHEY, CDR2 SVGAGI. V was pared by 9 bases and J by 0 bases, with 11 bases between. This CDR3 contains 13 residues. The CDR3 DNA sequence: TGTGCCAGTAAGGACAGCTTGAACACTGAAGCTTTCTTT. Its translation is CASKDSLNTEAFF.

V and J are TRBV29-1 and TRBJ1-4, with D perhaps TRBD1 (5 bases). Germline V gene lookup returns CDR1 SQVTM and CDR2 ANQGSEA. Trimming took 0 bases from V and 5 from J, leaving 13 bases between them. This CDR3 spans 15 amino acids. CDR3 region: CSVEDTGRANEKLFF. CDR3 DNA: TGCAGCGTTGAAGATACAGGCCGCGCCAATGAAAAACTGTTTTTT.

This clone came up once. This chain joins TRBV5-1 and TRBJ1-1; possible D gene TRBD1, 5 bases. The CDR3 extends over 13 amino acids. Germline V lookup: CDR1 SGHRS, CDR2 YFSETQ. V was cut by 0 bases and J by 10 bases, with 13 bases left in between. The CDR3 here is CASSLDGQGGAFF. In nucleotides, the CDR3 is TGCGCCAGCAGCTTGGATGGGCAGGGAGGAGCTTTCTTT. Complete variable domain (other parts from reference TRBV5-1 and TRBJ1-1): KAGVTQTPRYLIKTRGQQVTLSCSPISGHRSVSWYQQTPGQGLQFLFEYFSETQRNKGNFPGRFSGRQFSNSRSEMNVSTLELGDSALYLCASSLDGQGGAFFGQGTRLTVV.

Concerning this clone itself: The same CDR3 also results from other DNA sequences found in this sample. CDR3 nucleotide sequence: TGTGCCAGCAGTTACGGGACAGGGGGAAACTATGGCTACACCTTC. This sequence encodes CASSYGTGGNYGYTF. The chain uses TRBV6-5 and TRBJ1-2, with TRBD1 matching 11 bases. This CDR3 region has 15 residues. After removal of 2 bases from V and 2 bases from J, the junction contained 1 base not matched to a gene. Germline lookup yields CDR1 MNHEY and CDR2 SVGAGI.

This sequence joins TRBV11-3 and TRBJ2-1; TRBD2 agrees at 8 bases. Germline CDR1 and CDR2: SGHNT and YENEEA. J was trimmed by 0 bases and V by 3 bases; bases with no gene match: 4. This CDR3 is 16 amino acids long. The CDR3 DNA reads TGTGCCAGCAGCTTGTCGGCGGGAGGCTCCTACAATGAGCAGTTCTTC. Its protein is CASSLSAGGSYNEQFF.

This sequence joins TRBV19 and TRBJ1-1; a weak D match, TRBD1 (5 bases). V was shortened by 0 bases and J by 4 bases, with 6 bases between the two germline ends. The V gene's germline CDR1 is LNHDA and CDR2 SQIVND (reference sequence). The CDR3 is 13 residues long. CDR3 DNA: TGTGCCAGTAGTATAGAGGGGGGCACTGAAGCTTTCTTT. Its protein is CASSIEGGTEAFF. Full variable domain (remainder filled in from reference TRBV19 and TRBJ1-1): DGGITQSPKYLFRKEGQNVTLSCEQNLNHDAMYWYRQDPGQGLRLIYYSQIVNDFQKGDIAEGYSVSREKKESFPLTVTSAQKNPTAFYLCASSIEGGTEAFFGQGTRLTVV.

The gene calls are TRBV10-2 and TRBJ2-5, with D maybe TRBD2 (5 bases). V was trimmed by 6 bases and J by 4 bases, leaving 12 bases between them. Germline V gives CDR1 WSHSY, CDR2 SAAADI. The CDR3 has 13 amino acids. CDR3 in DNA: TGCGCCAGCAGACTCGAGGGCGTAGAGACCCAGTACTTC. Protein: CASRLEGVETQYF.

This chain links TRBV2 with TRBJ2-7, with TRBD2 matching over 8 bases. V lost 6 bases to trimming and J lost 1 base; unmatched junction nucleotides: 5. The CDR3 has 14 residues. CDR1 and CDR2 from the germline V gene are SNHLY and FYNNEI. The chain's CDR3 is CASRISSGSYEQYF. The CDR3 DNA sequence: TGTGCCAGCAGGATTTCTAGCGGGTCCTACGAGCAGTACTTC.